Shown below are 19 T cell receptor beta chains from a single sample sequenced in a study of cytomegalovirus exposure and HLA in healthy donors. The PCR made use of 60 Vbeta and 13 Jbeta primers. TCRdb's table, derived via immunoSEQ multiplex PCR, lists solely in-frame clones and lacks some. The sample includes 150,000 or so clones. The sequenced material came from PBMCs. The receptors stem from a man aged 25-40 years in good health and CMV-seronegative.

This sequence joins TRBV6-1 and TRBJ2-2; TRBD2 might be the D (5 bases). CDR1 is MNHNS, CDR2 SASEGT, per germline. The V gene lost 4 bases and the J gene lost 3 bases, with 9 bases spanning the gap. CDR3 length equals 14 residues. The CDR3 loop reads CASSGLADTGELFF. CDR3 DNA: TGTGCCAGCAGTGGTCTAGCAGACACCGGGGAGCTGTTTTTT.

The chain has TRBV2 and TRBJ2-1; TRBD1 matches 8 bases. Germline lookup yields CDR1 SNHLY and CDR2 FYNNEI. CDR3 length: 15 amino acids. V shed 4 bases, J shed 3 bases, and the junction held 5 bases outside the gene matches. The DNA for the CDR3 is TGTGCCAGCAGTGCGGAAGGACAGGGCTACAATGAGCAGTTCTTC. Its protein product is CASSAEGQGYNEQFF.

The gene calls are TRBV6-6 and TRBJ2-2, with 7 bases fitting TRBD2. The germline V gene encodes CDR1 MNHNY and CDR2 SVGAGI (reference sequence). CDR3 length equals 16 residues. V was pared by 2 bases and J by 4 bases, with 7 bases of the junction left unmatched. CDR3 bases: TGTGCCAGCAGTTACCAGGGACTATACGCCACCGGGGAGCTGTTTTTT. It translates to CASSYQGLYATGELFF.

The chain uses TRBV15 and TRBJ1-2; D perhaps matches TRBD1 (6 bases). Trimming took 0 bases from V and 3 from J, leaving 23 bases between them. The length of the CDR3 is 19 residues. Germline loops: CDR1 LNHNV, CDR2 YYDKDF (reference sequence). CDR3 in amino acids: CATSREIRQDRTRDYGYTF. CDR3 bases: TGTGCCACCAGCAGAGAAATCCGACAGGATAGAACTAGGGACTATGGCTACACCTTC.

The chain couples TRBV27 to TRBJ1-2; 7 nucleotides align to TRBD1. CDR1 MNHEY and CDR2 SMNVEV come from the germline V gene (reference sequence). Unmatched junction bases numbered 5, after V lost 2 bases and J lost 5 bases. The CDR3 is 14 residues long. CDR3 nucleotides: TGTGCCAGCAGTTTAGGGACAGCCGAGTATGGCTACACCTTC. Translating gives CASSLGTAEYGYTF.

The chain recombines TRBV4-1 with TRBJ1-5, with 7 bases aligning to TRBD1. Trimming cost V 0 bases and J 7 bases; bases outside gene matches: 9. Per the germline V gene, CDR1 is MGHRA and CDR2 is YSYEKL. The CDR3 contains 16 residues. CDR3 nucleotides: TGCGCCAGCAGCCAAGATACGGTTCAGGGGGACCAGCCCCAGCATTTT. Its protein product is CASSQDTVQGDQPQHF.

Note on this clone: This specimen includes other DNA sequences encoding the same CDR3. The chain links TRBV28 to TRBJ1-4, with 9 nucleotides matching TRBD1. J lost 5 bases, V lost 5 bases, and 6 bases had no gene match. CDR3 size: 15 residues. Germline CDR1 MDHEN, CDR2 SYDVKM. Written as DNA, the CDR3 is TGTGCCAGCAGTGGACCGGGACAGGGCAATGAAAAACTGTTTTTT. This sequence encodes CASSGPGQGNEKLFF.

This chain links TRBV6-6 with TRBJ2-1; 7 bases agree with TRBD2. The germline V gene has CDR1 MNHNY and CDR2 SVGAGI (reference sequence). J was trimmed by 4 bases and V by 8 bases; bases with no gene match: 8. CDR3 size: 14 residues. The CDR3 bases are TGTGCCAGCCGGGACTACCCTGGGTACAATGAGCAGTTCTTC. It codes for CASRDYPGYNEQFF.

V gene TRBV11-2 combines with J gene TRBJ2-7, with a weak D call TRBD2 (5 bases). The V gene lost 5 bases and the J gene lost 6 bases, with 17 bases spanning the gap. Germline-derived CDR1 and CDR2 are SGHAT and FQNNGV. This CDR3 has 14 residues. The CDR3 protein is CASSPGGLRGEQYF. CDR3 bases: TGTGCCAGCAGCCCAGGCGGACTCCGCGGCGAGCAGTACTTC.

Comment on this clone: The sample holds other DNA sequences that translate to the same CDR3. This chain links TRBV7-8 with TRBJ2-5, with TRBD1 identical over 10 bases. Germline CDR1 reads SGHVS; CDR2 reads FQNEAQ. The trim removed 0 bases at V and 5 bases at J, leaving 6 bases unmatched. This CDR3 spans 16 amino acids. The CDR3 region is CASSLAVRGQGETQYF. The CDR3 region has the DNA TGTGCCAGCAGCTTAGCTGTCAGGGGACAGGGGGAGACCCAGTACTTC. The full variable domain, rest sourced from reference TRBV7-8 and TRBJ2-5, is GAGVSQSPRYKVAKRGQDVALRCDPISGHVSLFWYQQALGQGPEFLTYFQNEAQLDKSGLPSDRFFAERPEGSVSTLKIQRTQQEDSAVYLCASSLAVRGQGETQYFGPGTRLLVL.

The V and J genes are TRBV19 and TRBJ1-1; no clear D gene. CDR3 length equals 13 residues. V was pared by 5 bases and J by 6 bases, with 13 bases between. The germline gives CDR1 LNHDA, CDR2 SQIVND (reference sequence). This chain's CDR3 is CASSSRVSAEAFF. The DNA for the CDR3 is TGTGCCAGTAGTTCGAGGGTCTCGGCTGAAGCTTTCTTT.

The DNA for the CDR3 is TGTGCCAGCAGTTACTCGTGGACAGGGGATCAGCCCCAGCATTTT. Its translation is CASSYSWTGDQPQHF. The gene calls are TRBV6-5 and TRBJ1-5; 9 bases agree with TRBD1. Losses at the gene ends were 0 bases for V and 5 bases for J; bases not matched to a gene: 2. CDR3 length: 15 residues. Germline CDR1 MNHEY, CDR2 SVGAGI.

The V and J genes are TRBV6-1 and TRBJ2-2; perhaps TRBD1 as D (6 bases). The CDR3 loop spans 13 amino acids. Germline CDR1 reads MNHNS; CDR2 reads SASEGT. Trimming shortened V by 4 bases and J by 6 bases, and 9 bases separated the two germline ends. The CDR3 here is CASSARGSGELFF. CDR3 coding DNA: TGTGCCAGCAGTGCCAGGGGTTCCGGGGAGCTGTTTTTT.

This chain uses TRBV2 with TRBJ2-5; TRBD1 aligns across 7 bases. Unmatched junction bases numbered 5, after V lost 6 bases and J lost 1 base. CDR3 length equals 14 residues. In germline, CDR1 is SNHLY, CDR2 FYNNEI. CDR3 loop: CASRPGQVQETQYF. The CDR3 DNA reads as TGTGCCAGCAGGCCTGGACAGGTCCAAGAGACCCAGTACTTC.

This chain joins TRBV27 and TRBJ2-3; D possibly corresponds to TRBD2 (6 bases). The CDR3 length is 17 residues. The V gene lost 5 bases and the J gene lost 3 bases, with 21 bases spanning the gap. The germline gives CDR1 MNHEY, CDR2 SMNVEV (reference sequence). As DNA, the CDR3 is TGTGCCAGCAGTCCCGCCAGGAGGGGCAAGGGGACAGATACGCAGTATTTT. This codes for CASSPARRGKGTDTQYF.

For the CDR3, the DNA is TGTGCCAGCAGCTATACCTCAACGGGGAGACAGGGGGCAGGGGAGACCCAGTACTTC. It translates to CASSYTSTGRQGAGETQYF. V is TRBV7-9 and J is TRBJ2-5; TRBD1 matches at 10 bases. The trim removed 4 bases at V and 5 bases at J, leaving 19 bases unmatched. CDR3 length: 19 residues. Germline V gives CDR1 SEHNR, CDR2 FQNEAQ (reference sequence).

This rearrangement joins TRBV13 to TRBJ2-1; 7 positions agree with TRBD2. The CDR3 extends over 15 amino acids. In germline, CDR1 is PRHDT, CDR2 FYEKMQ (reference sequence). V was pared by 1 base and J by 4 bases, with 4 bases of the junction left unmatched. CDR3 loop: CASSLDGGVYNEQFF. CDR3 DNA: TGTGCCAGCAGCTTAGATGGGGGGGTTTACAATGAGCAGTTCTTC.

The J gene is TRBJ1-6, the V gene TRBV19; D uncertain. CDR1 is LNHDA, CDR2 SQIVND, per germline (reference sequence). This CDR3 comprises 16 residues. The V end lost 6 bases, the J end lost 3 bases, and 15 bases lay between the germline ends. CDR3 sequence (DNA): TGTGCCAGTAGCCGAGTATACGGAGACTATAATTCACCCCTCCACTTT. This gives the protein CASSRVYGDYNSPLHF.

This chain links TRBV7-8 with TRBJ2-7, with 9 nucleotides matching TRBD2. With V trimmed by 8 bases and J by 6 bases, 11 bases remained unmatched. CDR3 length: 14 amino acids. Germline assignment: CDR1 SGHVS and CDR2 FQNEAQ. Written as DNA, the CDR3 is TGTGCCAGCCTACCGGGGGCGGGAGGGCGCGAGCAGTACTTC. Its translation is CASLPGAGGREQYF.